The 15 T cell receptor beta chains below all came from one sample that was sequenced in a study of chemoradiotherapy in HPV16-positive cancers. Libraries were prepared by immunoSEQ multiplex PCR; TCRdb keeps only in-frame clonotypes and omits some of them. The table lists approximately 4,900 clones, roughly 95% of them singletons. The source material was tumor tissue, sampled from a patient who underwent chemoradiotherapy. The receptor set was obtained from a human donor with HPV-associated anogenital cancer.

The chain recombines TRBV10-3 with TRBJ2-6; D remains ambiguous. Looked up from germline, CDR1 is ENHRY and CDR2 is SYGVKD. V was trimmed by 3 bases and J by 0 bases, leaving 6 bases between them. The CDR3 has 15 amino acids. The CDR3: CAISDSSSGANVLTF. The CDR3 DNA follows: TGTGCCATCAGTGACTCCAGCTCTGGGGCCAACGTCCTGACTTTC.

This clone was seen only once. The chain uses TRBV27 and TRBJ2-5; TRBD1 matches at 10 bases. CDR1 and CDR2 from the germline V gene are MNHEY and SMNVEV (reference sequence). V dropped 6 bases and J dropped 5; count of bases not matched to a gene: 9. This CDR3 comprises 15 residues. The CDR3: CASSQMTGGAETQYF. The CDR3 coding sequence is TGTGCCAGCAGCCAGATGACAGGGGGCGCGGAGACCCAGTACTTC.

This chain links TRBV4-1 with TRBJ2-1, with TRBD2 matching over 12 bases. With 2 bases clipped from V and 4 bases from J, the junction kept 12 bases outside the gene matches. The V gene's germline CDR1 is MGHRA and CDR2 YSYEKL. CDR3 length: 19 residues. This chain's CDR3 is CASSQTGLAGTSKYNEQFF. The CDR3 DNA reads as TGCGCCAGCAGCCAAACGGGACTAGCGGGTACGTCCAAGTACAATGAGCAGTTCTTC.

V is TRBV7-6 and J is TRBJ1-2; TRBD1 might be the D (5 bases). Germline V lookup: CDR1 SGHVS, CDR2 FNYEAQ. Trimming took off 5 bases at V and 2 bases at J, with 24 bases between the two ends. The CDR3 has 18 residues. The CDR3 here is CASSQYSSVETVNYGYTF. CDR3 bases: TGTGCCAGCAGCCAATATTCGTCCGTGGAGACAGTGAACTATGGCTACACCTTC.

The V call is TRBV11-2, the J call TRBJ1-4; maybe TRBD1 (6 bases). Germline CDR1 and CDR2: SGHAT and FQNNGV. The V and J ends lost 5 bases and 4 bases respectively, with 17 bases between them. This CDR3 region has 16 residues. The CDR3 loop is CASSGPRGAINEKLFF. The CDR3, as DNA: TGTGCCAGCAGCGGTCCCAGGGGCGCTATTAATGAAAAACTGTTTTTT.

This clone came up a few times. CDR3 loop: CASSSGRKETQYF. The CDR3 DNA follows: TGTGCCAGCAGCTCCGGACGGAAAGAGACCCAGTACTTC. The chain couples TRBV5-4 to TRBJ2-5, with D unresolved. The CDR3 runs 13 residues. Germline assignment: CDR1 SGHNT and CDR2 YYREEE (reference sequence). V was pared by 3 bases and J by 3 bases, with 9 bases between.

The rearrangement links TRBV11-3 to TRBJ1-1, with TRBD1 matching over 7 bases. Germline CDR1 is SGHNT and CDR2 is YENEEA. Trimming at V came to 5 bases and at J to 4 bases, leaving 7 bases not matched to a gene. The CDR3 consists of 14 residues. This chain's CDR3 is CASSMTGPGTEAFF. CDR3 DNA: TGTGCCAGCAGCATGACAGGGCCGGGCACTGAAGCTTTCTTT.

V gene TRBV30 combines with J gene TRBJ2-3; TRBD2 is a possible D gene (6 bases). Per the germline V gene, CDR1 is GTSNPN and CDR2 is SVGIG (reference sequence). Trimming pared 0 bases from V and 5 bases from J, leaving 15 bases between. This CDR3 has 15 residues. The CDR3 coding sequence is TGTGCCTGGAGTGTACTGAGGTCCGGGAGAGATACGCAGTATTTT. Its protein product is CAWSVLRSGRDTQYF. Combining the CDR3 with reference TRBV30 and TRBJ2-3 gives the whole variable domain SQTIHQWPATLVQPVGSPLSLECTVEGTSNPNLYWYRQAAGRGLQLLFYSVGIGQISSEVPQNLSASRPQDRQFILSSKKLLLSDSGFYLCAWSVLRSGRDTQYFGPGTRLTVL.

The chain employs TRBV11-2 and TRBJ2-7; D is undetermined. The CDR3 length is 15 residues. Trimming pared 5 bases from V and 6 bases from J, leaving 20 bases between. Germline V gives CDR1 SGHAT, CDR2 FQNNGV. Here the CDR3 reads CASSKRTSDTGEQYF. CDR3 sequence (DNA): TGTGCCAGCAGCAAACGGACCTCCGACACGGGCGAGCAGTACTTC.

The chain joins TRBV30 to TRBJ1-3; D not resolved. CDR1 is GTSNPN and CDR2 is SVGIG in the germline V gene (reference sequence). The CDR3 sequence is 13 residues long. The V end was cut by 3 bases, the J end by 0 bases, with 6 bases between. CDR3 in amino acids: CAWRVSSGNTIYF. The CDR3 DNA sequence: TGTGCCTGGAGAGTTAGCTCTGGAAACACCATATATTTT.

The genes are TRBV5-4 and TRBJ2-7; the D is unclear. The germline V gene has CDR1 SGHNT and CDR2 YYREEE (reference sequence). This CDR3 contains 14 residues. The V end lost 4 bases, the J end lost 2 bases, and 13 bases lay between the germline ends. DNA of the CDR3: TGTGCCAGCAGCCAAAAGGACGGAACCTACGAGCAGTACTTC. It codes for CASSQKDGTYEQYF.

The V gene is TRBV9, the J gene TRBJ2-1, with a tentative D call TRBD2 (5 bases). The CDR3 spans 13 residues. Germline V CDR1 and CDR2: SGDLS, YYNGEE. The V and J ends lost 4 bases and 11 bases respectively, with 16 bases between them. The CDR3 loop is CASSRLGSPKQFF. CDR3 nucleotide sequence: TGTGCCAGCAGCAGATTAGGGAGCCCAAAGCAGTTCTTC.

Here the CDR3 DNA reads TGTGCCAGCAGCCCCCCCGGTAACTATGGCTACACCTTC. Protein sequence: CASSPPGNYGYTF. J is TRBJ1-2 and V is TRBV7-9; D gene ambiguous. CDR1 SEHNR and CDR2 FQNEAQ come from the germline V gene (reference sequence). The CDR3 sequence is 13 residues long. The V end was cut by 5 bases, the J end by 1 base, with 8 bases between.

The chain joins TRBV6-6 to TRBJ1-1, with D uncertain. Trimming took 6 bases from V and 8 from J, leaving 19 bases between them. The CDR3 has 14 amino acids. From germline, CDR1 is MNHNY and CDR2 SVGAGI (reference sequence). The CDR3 sequence is CASRRSRAGREAFF. CDR3 sequence (DNA): TGTGCCAGCAGGAGGTCGCGGGCCGGGAGAGAAGCTTTCTTT.

The V and J genes are TRBV6-1 and TRBJ2-3; 9 bases agree with TRBD2. The germline V gene encodes CDR1 MNHNS and CDR2 SASEGT. Trimming removed 8 bases from V and 3 bases from J; junction bases left unmatched: 9. There are 15 residues in the CDR3. The CDR3 here is CASRTLAGVTDTQYF. In DNA form, the CDR3 reads TGTGCCAGCCGGACACTAGCGGGCGTAACAGATACGCAGTATTTT.